This T cell receptor beta chain emerged from a study of T cell responses to AZD1222 COVID-19 vaccine. In regard to this clone: Its antigen is not identified.

Trimming pared 5 bases from V and 2 bases from J, leaving 8 bases between. The CDR3 consists of 13 residues. The germline CDR1 and CDR2 sequences are SGHTA and FQGNSA. Produced via immunoSEQ multiplex PCR; TCRdb's table is partial and in-frame only. The sample has 140,000 or so clones; 91% are singletons. Study results and caveats: Baseline seropositivity characterized only six AZD1222 recipients.

This specimen consisted of peripheral blood, obtained 28 days after the second dose of the MenACWY control vaccine. This chain joins TRBV7-2 and TRBJ2-3; no clear D. The clonotype was recovered from an adult who received the MenACWY meningococcal vaccine as a control. CDR3 residues: CASSPGATDTQYF. CDR3 sequence (DNA): TGTGCCAGCAGCCCCGGCGCCACAGATACGCAGTATTTT.